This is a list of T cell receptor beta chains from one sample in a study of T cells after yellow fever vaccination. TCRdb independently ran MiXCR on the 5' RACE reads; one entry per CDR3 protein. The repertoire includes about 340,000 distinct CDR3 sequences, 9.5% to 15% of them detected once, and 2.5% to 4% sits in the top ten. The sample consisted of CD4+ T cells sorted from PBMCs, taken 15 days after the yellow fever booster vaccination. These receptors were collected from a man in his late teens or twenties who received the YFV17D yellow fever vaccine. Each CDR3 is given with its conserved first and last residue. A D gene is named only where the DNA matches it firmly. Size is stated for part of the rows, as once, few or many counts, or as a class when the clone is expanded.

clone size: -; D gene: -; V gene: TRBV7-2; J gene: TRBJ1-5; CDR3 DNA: TGTGCCAGCAGTTTGATCGATCAGCCCCAGCATTTT; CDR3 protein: CASSLIDQPQHF
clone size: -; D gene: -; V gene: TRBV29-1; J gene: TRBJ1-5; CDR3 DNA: TGCAGCGTTAGAGACGGACGGAATCAGCCCCAGCATTTT; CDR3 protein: CSVRDGRNQPQHF
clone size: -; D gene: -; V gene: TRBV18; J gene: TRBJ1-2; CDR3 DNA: TGTGCCAGCTCACCAACTGGGGTGGAAAACGGCTACACCTTC; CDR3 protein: CASSPTGVENGYTF
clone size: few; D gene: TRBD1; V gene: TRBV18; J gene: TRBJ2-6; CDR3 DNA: TGTGCCAGCTCACTAAGACAGGGATCCTCTGGGGCCAACGTCCTGACTTTC; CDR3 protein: CASSLRQGSSGANVLTF
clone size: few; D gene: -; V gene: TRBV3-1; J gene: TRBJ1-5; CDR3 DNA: TGTGCCAGCAGCCAAGACCAGGGAGTCCAGCCCCAGCATTTT; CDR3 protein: CASSQDQGVQPQHF
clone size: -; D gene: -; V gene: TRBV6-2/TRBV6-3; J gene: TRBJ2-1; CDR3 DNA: TGTGCCAGCAGATTAAGGTACAATGAGCAGTTCTTC; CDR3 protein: CASRLRYNEQFF
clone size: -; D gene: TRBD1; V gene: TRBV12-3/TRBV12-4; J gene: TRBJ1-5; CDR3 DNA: TGTGCCAGCAGCACGGACAGGGACCGGAAGCCCCAGCATTTT; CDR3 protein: CASSTDRDRKPQHF
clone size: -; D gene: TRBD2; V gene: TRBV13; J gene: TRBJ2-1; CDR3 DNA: TGTGCCAGCAGCCAATCTGACGGACTAGCGGGGGGGCCGGTGTGGAATGAGCAGTTCTTC; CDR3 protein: CASSQSDGLAGGPVWNEQFF
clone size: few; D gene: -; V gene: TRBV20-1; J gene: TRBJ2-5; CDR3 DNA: TGCAGTCCCAGCCCTGGACAGCAAGAGACCCAGTACTTC; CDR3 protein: CSPSPGQQETQYF
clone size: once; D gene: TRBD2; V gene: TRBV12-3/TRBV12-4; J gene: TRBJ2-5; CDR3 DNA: TGTGCCAGCAGTTTTGGGGGGGGAGTAGGGACCCAGTACTTC; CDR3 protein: CASSFGGGVGTQYF
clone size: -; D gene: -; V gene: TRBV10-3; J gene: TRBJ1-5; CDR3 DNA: TGTGCCATCAGTGAGTCAAGGGAGAGCAATCAGCCCCAGCATTTT; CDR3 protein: CAISESRESNQPQHF
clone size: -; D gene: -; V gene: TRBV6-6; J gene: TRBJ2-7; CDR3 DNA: TGTGCCAGCAGTTACTGGCCAGGGTCCTACGAGCAGTACTTC; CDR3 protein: CASSYWPGSYEQYF
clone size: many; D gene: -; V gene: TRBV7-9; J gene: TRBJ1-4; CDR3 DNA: TGTGCCAGCAGCTTAGCAGGGAATGAAAAACTGTTTTTT; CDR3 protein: CASSLAGNEKLFF
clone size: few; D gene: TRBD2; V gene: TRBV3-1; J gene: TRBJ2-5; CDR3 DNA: TGTGCCAGCAGCCAAGATCGGGGGGGGCCCGGGGAGACCCAGTACTTC; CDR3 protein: CASSQDRGGPGETQYF
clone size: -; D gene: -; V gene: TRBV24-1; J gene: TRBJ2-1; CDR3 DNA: TGTGCCACCAGTCCAGGGGAGAAGAACAATGAGCAGTTCTTC; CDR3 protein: CATSPGEKNNEQFF
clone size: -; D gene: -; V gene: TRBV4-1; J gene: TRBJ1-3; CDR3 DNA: TGCGCCAGCAGCCAAGAACACCCACCTGGAAACACCATATATTTT; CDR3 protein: CASSQEHPPGNTIYF
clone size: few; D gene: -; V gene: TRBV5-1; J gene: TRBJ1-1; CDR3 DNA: TGCGCCAGCAGCTTGATCAACCGCAATTTGAACACTGAAGCTTTCTTT; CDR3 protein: CASSLINRNLNTEAFF
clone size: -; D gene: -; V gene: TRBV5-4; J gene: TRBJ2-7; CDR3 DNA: TGTGCCAGCAGCCCGGGGGCCGAGACGGGACGGGAGCAGTACTTC; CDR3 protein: CASSPGAETGREQYF
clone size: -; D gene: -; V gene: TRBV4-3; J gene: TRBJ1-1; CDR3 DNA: TGCGCCAGCAGCCAAGCCCCAGGGCAGAACACTGAAGCTTTCTTT; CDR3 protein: CASSQAPGQNTEAFF
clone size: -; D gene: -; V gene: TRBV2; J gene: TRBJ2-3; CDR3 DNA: TGTGCCAGCAGTGAAGTTCCCGGGGGTACGCAGTATTTT; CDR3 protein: CASSEVPGGTQYF
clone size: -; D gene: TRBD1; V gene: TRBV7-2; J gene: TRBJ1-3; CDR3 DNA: TGTGCCAGCAGCTTCTCGGGACAGCGAAACACCATATATTTT; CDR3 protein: CASSFSGQRNTIYF
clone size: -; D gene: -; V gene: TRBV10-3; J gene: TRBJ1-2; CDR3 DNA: TGTGCCATCAGTGAACAGTATGGCTACACCTTC; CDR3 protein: CAISEQYGYTF
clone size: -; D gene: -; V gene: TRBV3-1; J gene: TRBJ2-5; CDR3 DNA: TGTGCCAGCAGCAAAACAAGCCACCAAGAGACCCAGTACTTC; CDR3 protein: CASSKTSHQETQYF
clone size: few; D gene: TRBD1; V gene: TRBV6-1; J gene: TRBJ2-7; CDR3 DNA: TGTGCCAGCAAGAGGACAGGGACCTACGAGCAGTACTTC; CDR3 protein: CASKRTGTYEQYF
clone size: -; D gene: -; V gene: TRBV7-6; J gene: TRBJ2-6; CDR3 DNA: TGTGCCAGCAGCTTAGACCCGGCCTACGGGGCCAACGTCCTGACTTTC; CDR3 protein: CASSLDPAYGANVLTF
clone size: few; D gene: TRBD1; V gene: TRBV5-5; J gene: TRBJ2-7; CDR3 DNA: TGTGCCAGCAGCCCGGACAGGGGGCTCGCCGAGCAGTACTTC; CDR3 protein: CASSPDRGLAEQYF
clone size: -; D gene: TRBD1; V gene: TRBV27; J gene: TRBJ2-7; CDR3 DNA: TGTGCCAGCAGTTCGTCGGGGGACAGGGGGTACGAGCAGTACTTC; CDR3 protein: CASSSSGDRGYEQYF
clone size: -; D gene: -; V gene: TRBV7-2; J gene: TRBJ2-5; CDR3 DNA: TGTGCCAGCAGCTTACGGGAGAGTTCGGAGACCCAGTACTTC; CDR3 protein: CASSLRESSETQYF
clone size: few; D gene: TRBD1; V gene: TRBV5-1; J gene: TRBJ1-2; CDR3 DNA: TGCGCCAGCAGCTTGGAGGGGACAGGGGGCTTGTATGGCTACACCTTC; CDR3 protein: CASSLEGTGGLYGYTF
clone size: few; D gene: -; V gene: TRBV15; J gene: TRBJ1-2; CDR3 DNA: TGTGCCACCAGCAGAGAAGGGACGGGCTATGGCTACACCTTC; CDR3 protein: CATSREGTGYGYTF
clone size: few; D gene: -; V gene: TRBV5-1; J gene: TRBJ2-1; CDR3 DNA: TGCGCCAGCAGCACCCGACTGGCTAACCCCTACAATGAGCAGTTCTTC; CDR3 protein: CASSTRLANPYNEQFF
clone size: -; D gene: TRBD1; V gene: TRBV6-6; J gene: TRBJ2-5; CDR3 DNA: TGTGCCAGCAGTCACTCTTTGCGGACAGGGGGTGAAGAGACCCAGTACTTC; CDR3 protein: CASSHSLRTGGEETQYF
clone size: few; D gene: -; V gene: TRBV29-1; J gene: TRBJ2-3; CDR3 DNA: TGCAGCGTATTTGGTTCGAGCACAGATACGCAGTATTTT; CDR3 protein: CSVFGSSTDTQYF
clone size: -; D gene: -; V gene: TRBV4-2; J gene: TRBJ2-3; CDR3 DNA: TGTGCCAGCAGCCACTACGAGCACTCAGATACGCAGTATTTT; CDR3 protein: CASSHYEHSDTQYF
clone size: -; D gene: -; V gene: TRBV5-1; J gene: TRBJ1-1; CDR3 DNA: TGCGCCAGCAGCTTGACCACAGGGTTTGAAGCTTTCTTT; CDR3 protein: CASSLTTGFEAFF
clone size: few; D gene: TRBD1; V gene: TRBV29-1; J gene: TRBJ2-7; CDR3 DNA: TGCAGCGTGGGGACAGGGGGCACCTACGAGCAGTACTTC; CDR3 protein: CSVGTGGTYEQYF
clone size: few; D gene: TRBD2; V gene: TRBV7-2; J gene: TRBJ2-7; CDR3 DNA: TGTGCCAGCAGCTTAGGACTAGCGAGGTCCTACGAGCAGTACTTC; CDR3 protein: CASSLGLARSYEQYF
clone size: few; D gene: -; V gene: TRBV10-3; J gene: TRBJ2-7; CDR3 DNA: TGTGCCATCAGTGACGGCGCAGTCTACGAGCAGTACTTC; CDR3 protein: CAISDGAVYEQYF
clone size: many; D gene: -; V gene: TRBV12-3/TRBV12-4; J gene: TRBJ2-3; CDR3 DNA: TGTGCCAGCACCCTTCGGTCGGTTTTACAGTATTTT; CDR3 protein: CASTLRSVLQYF
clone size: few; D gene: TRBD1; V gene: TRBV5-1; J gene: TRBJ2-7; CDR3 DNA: TGCGCCAGCAGCCCCGACAGGGACGGCTACGAGCAGTACTTC; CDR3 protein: CASSPDRDGYEQYF